The sequence of this T cell receptor (beta chain) was determined in a study of T cell repertoires in cytomegalovirus infection. Study-level information: The study used recently identified HLA-C-restricted and well-studied HLA-B-restricted CMV epitopes. In public TCR beta signatures, there were indications of both CMV infection and matching HLA type.

This clonotype was recorded a few times. Its antigen is currently unknown. General study findings and limits: Identification of carriers of CMV plus the relevant HLA was achieved through cumulative public TCR beta family frequency. Predominance within the ex vivo response was attributable to HLA-C-restricted CMV-specific TCR beta clonotypes.

V lost 7 bases to trimming and J lost 0 bases, with 7 bases between them. The CDR3 runs 13 residues. TCRdb reanalysed the reads using MiXCR and keeps one entry per CDR3 protein. The sample yields some 940,000 distinct CDR3 sequences, approximately 31% seen once. This sequence originates from a human donor in good health (CMV status not recorded). Some clones in this sample may be carry-over from other donors' samples. The V call is TRBV12-3 or TRBV12-4, the J call TRBJ1-5; no reliable D call. The specimen comprised cultured CD8+ T cells from PBMCs, sampled from culture after CMV antigen stimulation. CDR3 sequence reads: CASTRASNQPQHF. The CDR3 DNA reads as TGTGCCAGCACCCGGGCTAGCAATCAGCCCCAGCATTTT.